Listed below are T cell receptor beta chains from one sample, sequenced in a study of T cells in tuberculosis. Using immunoSEQ multiplex PCR, the repertoire was profiled, and TCRdb retains in-frame clones only, with some absent. The data show 30,000 to 35,000 clones, with around 90% seen just once and around 7.7% held by the top ten. The sequencing input was PBMCs. The source is a donor aged 10-29 years with latent tuberculosis or without tuberculosis infection. Some clones in this sample may be carry-over from other donors' samples. Each CDR3 is given with its conserved first and last residue. The order of the fields is D gene, V gene, CDR3 length, clone size, J gene, CDR3 DNA, CDR3 protein. D genes are given only for firm matches. The listing skips clone size in some rows; elsewhere it reads once, few, many or a size class.

D gene: NA; V gene: TRBV2; CDR3 length: 14; clone size: NA; J gene: TRBJ2-7; CDR3 DNA: TGTGCCAGCAGGGAAACCGGGACACTTGAAGAGCAGTACTTC; CDR3 protein: CASRETGTLEEQYF
D gene: TRBD1; V gene: TRBV6-5; CDR3 length: 15; clone size: NA; J gene: TRBJ1-2; CDR3 DNA: TGTGCCAGCAGTGGGGGGACAGACCCTAACTATGGCTACACCTTC; CDR3 protein: CASSGGTDPNYGYTF
D gene: TRBD1; V gene: TRBV28; CDR3 length: 14; clone size: NA; J gene: TRBJ1-2; CDR3 DNA: TGTGCCAGCAGTTCCGGGACAGCTCACTATGGCTACACCTTC; CDR3 protein: CASSSGTAHYGYTF
D gene: TRBD2; V gene: TRBV11-2; CDR3 length: 16; clone size: NA; J gene: TRBJ2-7; CDR3 DNA: TGTGCCAGCAGCTTAGCTTTTCTTCGGGGGGGCTACGAGCAGTACTTC; CDR3 protein: CASSLAFLRGGYEQYF
D gene: NA; V gene: TRBV10-1; CDR3 length: 13; clone size: NA; J gene: TRBJ1-1; CDR3 DNA: TGCGCCAGCAGCCTGACAGGGAACACTGAAGCTTTCTTT; CDR3 protein: CASSLTGNTEAFF
D gene: NA; V gene: TRBV27; CDR3 length: 12; clone size: NA; J gene: TRBJ2-7; CDR3 DNA: TGTGCCAGCAGAAATACAGGGTACGAGCAGTACTTC; CDR3 protein: CASRNTGYEQYF
D gene: TRBD2; V gene: TRBV19; CDR3 length: 14; clone size: NA; J gene: TRBJ2-2; CDR3 DNA: TGTGCCAGTACAGCGGGAGCGAACACCGGGGAGCTGTTTTTT; CDR3 protein: CASTAGANTGELFF
D gene: TRBD1; V gene: TRBV28; CDR3 length: 13; clone size: NA; J gene: TRBJ1-2; CDR3 DNA: TGTGCCAGCAGTTATGGACAGGGATGGGGCTACACCTTC; CDR3 protein: CASSYGQGWGYTF
D gene: TRBD2; V gene: TRBV28; CDR3 length: 17; clone size: once; J gene: TRBJ2-3; CDR3 DNA: TGTGCCAGCAGTGTGGGGACTAGCGGTACTAGCACAGATACGCAGTATTTT; CDR3 protein: CASSVGTSGTSTDTQYF
D gene: TRBD2; V gene: TRBV2; CDR3 length: 14; clone size: NA; J gene: TRBJ2-1; CDR3 DNA: TGTGCCAGCGATGGGCGGGGGGGTTTAAATGAGCAGTTCTTC; CDR3 protein: CASDGRGGLNEQFF
D gene: NA; V gene: TRBV28; CDR3 length: 14; clone size: NA; J gene: TRBJ2-7; CDR3 DNA: TGTGCCAGCAGTCGGTTGACAGGAATCTACGAGCAGTACTTC; CDR3 protein: CASSRLTGIYEQYF
D gene: NA; V gene: TRBV7-8; CDR3 length: 14; clone size: NA; J gene: TRBJ1-5; CDR3 DNA: TGTGCCAGCAGCTTTCTGAGGGGGAATCAGCCCCAGCATTTT; CDR3 protein: CASSFLRGNQPQHF
D gene: NA; V gene: TRBV19; CDR3 length: 14; clone size: NA; J gene: TRBJ1-1; CDR3 DNA: TGTGCCAGTAGTGCGGACCAGGGCTACACTGAAGCTTTCTTT; CDR3 protein: CASSADQGYTEAFF
D gene: TRBD1; V gene: TRBV28; CDR3 length: 15; clone size: NA; J gene: TRBJ2-7; CDR3 DNA: TGTGCCAGCAGTGAAACAGGGGGCATTAGCTACGAGCAGTACTTC; CDR3 protein: CASSETGGISYEQYF
D gene: NA; V gene: TRBV10-3; CDR3 length: 11; clone size: NA; J gene: TRBJ1-1; CDR3 DNA: TGTGCCATCAGGGTGGGGGGTGAAGCTTTCTTT; CDR3 protein: CAIRVGGEAFF
D gene: NA; V gene: TRBV21-1; CDR3 length: 16; clone size: NA; J gene: TRBJ2-7; CDR3 DNA: TGTGCCAGCAGCAAAATCAGGACGGGAGCCTCCTACGAGCAGTACTTC; CDR3 protein: CASSKIRTGASYEQYF
D gene: NA; V gene: TRBV5-1; CDR3 length: 15; clone size: NA; J gene: TRBJ1-5; CDR3 DNA: TGCGCCAGCAGCTTGGGAGGCAGCTCCAATCAGCCCCAGCATTTT; CDR3 protein: CASSLGGSSNQPQHF
D gene: NA; V gene: TRBV20-1; CDR3 length: 11; clone size: NA; J gene: TRBJ2-6; CDR3 DNA: TGCAGTGCTAGAGAAACTCGGGTCCTGACTTTC; CDR3 protein: CSARETRVLTF
D gene: NA; V gene: TRBV6-1; CDR3 length: 11; clone size: once; J gene: TRBJ1-1; CDR3 DNA: TGTGCCAGCAGTGAAGGAATCGGAGCTTTCTTT; CDR3 protein: CASSEGIGAFF
D gene: NA; V gene: TRBV25-1; CDR3 length: 14; clone size: NA; J gene: TRBJ2-3; CDR3 DNA: TGTGCCAGCAGAGAAACCGACGGAGGGGCTCCCCAGTATTTT; CDR3 protein: CASRETDGGAPQYF
D gene: TRBD1; V gene: TRBV5-1; CDR3 length: 14; clone size: NA; J gene: TRBJ2-7; CDR3 DNA: TGCGCCAGCAGCTTGGGGGACAGGGGATACGAGCAGTACTTC; CDR3 protein: CASSLGDRGYEQYF
D gene: TRBD1; V gene: TRBV27; CDR3 length: 13; clone size: NA; J gene: TRBJ1-2; CDR3 DNA: TGTGCCAGCACCGCAGACAGGGGAGGCGGCTACACCTTC; CDR3 protein: CASTADRGGGYTF
D gene: NA; V gene: TRBV27; CDR3 length: 15; clone size: NA; J gene: TRBJ1-2; CDR3 DNA: TGTGCCAGCAGTTTAGAGGGCAGGACCCCGAGTGGCTACACCTTC; CDR3 protein: CASSLEGRTPSGYTF
D gene: NA; V gene: TRBV19; CDR3 length: 14; clone size: NA; J gene: TRBJ2-7; CDR3 DNA: TGTGCCAGTAGTAATCAGGGATACCCCTACGAGCAGTACTTC; CDR3 protein: CASSNQGYPYEQYF
D gene: NA; V gene: TRBV6-1; CDR3 length: 16; clone size: medium-sized; J gene: TRBJ2-3; CDR3 DNA: TGTGCCAGCAGTGAAAGGAGGGGCGGGGTCACAGATACGCAGTATTTT; CDR3 protein: CASSERRGGVTDTQYF
D gene: TRBD2; V gene: TRBV7-9; CDR3 length: 13; clone size: NA; J gene: TRBJ2-3; CDR3 DNA: TGTGCCAGCAGCAAACTACTAGCGGATACGCAGTATTTT; CDR3 protein: CASSKLLADTQYF
D gene: NA; V gene: TRBV19; CDR3 length: 17; clone size: NA; J gene: TRBJ2-2; CDR3 DNA: TGTGCCAGTAGGCCATCCAGGGTGGTTGGGGACACCGGGGAGCTGTTTTTT; CDR3 protein: CASRPSRVVGDTGELFF
D gene: TRBD2; V gene: TRBV7-2; CDR3 length: 16; clone size: NA; J gene: TRBJ2-3; CDR3 DNA: TGTGCCAGCAGCTTCTTACTAGCGGGGGTGACAGATACGCAGTATTTT; CDR3 protein: CASSFLLAGVTDTQYF
D gene: NA; V gene: TRBV12-2; CDR3 length: 16; clone size: NA; J gene: TRBJ1-2; CDR3 DNA: TGTGCAAGTCGCCAAGGGACAGGACAGAGGGGGCAAGGCTACACCTTC; CDR3 protein: CASRQGTGQRGQGYTF
D gene: NA; V gene: TRBV30; CDR3 length: 12; clone size: NA; J gene: TRBJ2-7; CDR3 DNA: TGTGCGGTTAATTCGGGGACTTACGAGCAGTACTTC; CDR3 protein: CAVNSGTYEQYF
D gene: NA; V gene: TRBV2; CDR3 length: 14; clone size: NA; J gene: TRBJ2-1; CDR3 DNA: TGTGCCAGCACTCCCGGTTTGCCTCACAATGAGCAGTTCTTC; CDR3 protein: CASTPGLPHNEQFF
D gene: NA; V gene: TRBV25-1; CDR3 length: 13; clone size: NA; J gene: TRBJ2-2; CDR3 DNA: TGTGCCAGCCGTAGTGCCATGACCGGGGAGCTGTTTTTT; CDR3 protein: CASRSAMTGELFF
D gene: TRBD1; V gene: TRBV5-6; CDR3 length: 14; clone size: NA; J gene: TRBJ2-7; CDR3 DNA: TGTGCCAGCAGCTTGGTTCAGGGGGCGTTCGAGCAGTACTTC; CDR3 protein: CASSLVQGAFEQYF
D gene: NA; V gene: TRBV12-5; CDR3 length: 14; clone size: once; J gene: TRBJ1-2; CDR3 DNA: TGTGCTAGTGGTTTCCCGCAGCGCTACTATGGCTACACCTTC; CDR3 protein: CASGFPQRYYGYTF
D gene: NA; V gene: TRBV7-9; CDR3 length: 15; clone size: NA; J gene: TRBJ1-2; CDR3 DNA: TGTGCCGTCCGGGACATACGCCCATCTAACTATGGCTACACCTTC; CDR3 protein: CAVRDIRPSNYGYTF
D gene: NA; V gene: TRBV29-1; CDR3 length: 12; clone size: NA; J gene: TRBJ1-1; CDR3 DNA: TGCAGCCTCGTTCGGGGAGGGACTGAAGCTTTCTTT; CDR3 protein: CSLVRGGTEAFF
D gene: NA; V gene: TRBV2; CDR3 length: 13; clone size: NA; J gene: TRBJ2-5; CDR3 DNA: TGTGCCAGCAGTGAAGTTCAGGGCGGAGAGCAGTACTTC; CDR3 protein: CASSEVQGGEQYF
D gene: TRBD1; V gene: TRBV2; CDR3 length: 14; clone size: NA; J gene: TRBJ2-2; CDR3 DNA: TGTGCCAGCAGGATAGACAGGGATACCGGGGAGCTGTTTTTT; CDR3 protein: CASRIDRDTGELFF
D gene: TRBD2; V gene: TRBV30; CDR3 length: 14; clone size: NA; J gene: TRBJ2-7; CDR3 DNA: TGTGCCTGGAGTGTGTGGCTAGCGGGGGCCGAGCAGTACTTC; CDR3 protein: CAWSVWLAGAEQYF
D gene: TRBD1; V gene: TRBV2; CDR3 length: 13; clone size: NA; J gene: TRBJ1-2; CDR3 DNA: TGTGCCAGCAGACAGGGGGAGGGCTATGGCTACACCTTC; CDR3 protein: CASRQGEGYGYTF
D gene: TRBD1; V gene: TRBV30; CDR3 length: 16; clone size: NA; J gene: TRBJ2-1; CDR3 DNA: TGTGCCTGGAGTGTGGAGGGACAGGGTCTTGAGGGCGAGCAGTTCTTC; CDR3 protein: CAWSVEGQGLEGEQFF
D gene: TRBD2; V gene: TRBV2; CDR3 length: 14; clone size: NA; J gene: TRBJ2-2; CDR3 DNA: TGTGCCAGTCTGGCGGGGGGCTCCTTCGGGGAGCTGTTTTTT; CDR3 protein: CASLAGGSFGELFF
D gene: NA; V gene: TRBV6-5; CDR3 length: 13; clone size: NA; J gene: TRBJ1-1; CDR3 DNA: TGTGCCAGCAGCCCCAGGGGGAACACTGAAGCTTTCTTT; CDR3 protein: CASSPRGNTEAFF
D gene: TRBD1; V gene: TRBV6-1; CDR3 length: 18; clone size: NA; J gene: TRBJ1-5; CDR3 DNA: TGTGCCAGCAGTGAGAGGGGACAGGGGTTATATAGCAATCAGCCCCAGCATTTT; CDR3 protein: CASSERGQGLYSNQPQHF
D gene: TRBD2; V gene: TRBV2; CDR3 length: 15; clone size: NA; J gene: TRBJ2-1; CDR3 DNA: TGTGCCAGCAGTGACCAGGCTAGCGGATACAATGAGCAGTTCTTC; CDR3 protein: CASSDQASGYNEQFF
D gene: NA; V gene: TRBV6-1; CDR3 length: 14; clone size: NA; J gene: TRBJ1-1; CDR3 DNA: TGTGCCAGCAGTGAAATTCACAGGTCCACTGAAGCTTTCTTT; CDR3 protein: CASSEIHRSTEAFF
D gene: TRBD1; V gene: TRBV6-1; CDR3 length: 14; clone size: NA; J gene: TRBJ1-6; CDR3 DNA: TGTGCCAGCAGGGCCGGGACAGGGCTCTCACCCCTCCACTTT; CDR3 protein: CASRAGTGLSPLHF
D gene: TRBD1; V gene: TRBV5-1; CDR3 length: 15; clone size: once; J gene: TRBJ1-3; CDR3 DNA: TGCGCCAGCAGGTTAACCGGGACAGGGGGAAACACCATATATTTT; CDR3 protein: CASRLTGTGGNTIYF
D gene: NA; V gene: TRBV6-5; CDR3 length: 13; clone size: NA; J gene: TRBJ1-5; CDR3 DNA: TGTGCCAGCTCCGGGACACCCAATCAGCCCCAGCATTTT; CDR3 protein: CASSGTPNQPQHF
D gene: TRBD2; V gene: TRBV5-1; CDR3 length: 16; clone size: NA; J gene: TRBJ2-7; CDR3 DNA: TGCGCCAGCAGCAGAGCGGGATCAGGGCTAGACTACGAGCAGTACTTC; CDR3 protein: CASSRAGSGLDYEQYF
D gene: TRBD2; V gene: TRBV23-1; CDR3 length: 16; clone size: NA; J gene: TRBJ2-2; CDR3 DNA: TGCGCCAGCAGTCACTTCAGCGGGGCGAACACCGGGGAGCTGTTTTTT; CDR3 protein: CASSHFSGANTGELFF
D gene: NA; V gene: TRBV20-1; CDR3 length: 11; clone size: NA; J gene: TRBJ2-1; CDR3 DNA: TGCAGTGCTAGAGATACGGTGGAGCAGTTCTTC; CDR3 protein: CSARDTVEQFF
D gene: NA; V gene: TRBV30; CDR3 length: 13; clone size: few; J gene: TRBJ1-3; CDR3 DNA: TGTGCCTGGATCAAGGGGCGAGGAAACACCATATATTTT; CDR3 protein: CAWIKGRGNTIYF
D gene: NA; V gene: TRBV5-1; CDR3 length: 15; clone size: NA; J gene: TRBJ1-2; CDR3 DNA: TGCGCCAGCAGCCAAATTACGGGAGGGCTGGGCGGCTACACCTTC; CDR3 protein: CASSQITGGLGGYTF
D gene: NA; V gene: TRBV30; CDR3 length: 13; clone size: few; J gene: TRBJ1-5; CDR3 DNA: TGTGCCTGGGGAAACAGGCTTGGGCAGCCCCAGCATTTT; CDR3 protein: CAWGNRLGQPQHF
D gene: NA; V gene: TRBV2; CDR3 length: 14; clone size: NA; J gene: TRBJ1-5; CDR3 DNA: TGTGCCAGCAGTGCGCAGGGTGGAATTCAGCCCCAGCATTTT; CDR3 protein: CASSAQGGIQPQHF
D gene: NA; V gene: TRBV13; CDR3 length: 14; clone size: NA; J gene: TRBJ2-7; CDR3 DNA: TGTGCCAGCAGCTTAGGACAGGGATGGAACGAGCAGTACTTC; CDR3 protein: CASSLGQGWNEQYF
D gene: TRBD1; V gene: TRBV25-1; CDR3 length: 14; clone size: NA; J gene: TRBJ1-6; CDR3 DNA: TGTGCCAGCAGTGAAAGGGGGCGGGGTTCACCCCTCCACTTT; CDR3 protein: CASSERGRGSPLHF
D gene: NA; V gene: TRBV19; CDR3 length: 15; clone size: NA; J gene: TRBJ2-1; CDR3 DNA: TGTGCCAGCACCTGGCGGGACAGCTCCTACAATGAGCAGTTCTTC; CDR3 protein: CASTWRDSSYNEQFF